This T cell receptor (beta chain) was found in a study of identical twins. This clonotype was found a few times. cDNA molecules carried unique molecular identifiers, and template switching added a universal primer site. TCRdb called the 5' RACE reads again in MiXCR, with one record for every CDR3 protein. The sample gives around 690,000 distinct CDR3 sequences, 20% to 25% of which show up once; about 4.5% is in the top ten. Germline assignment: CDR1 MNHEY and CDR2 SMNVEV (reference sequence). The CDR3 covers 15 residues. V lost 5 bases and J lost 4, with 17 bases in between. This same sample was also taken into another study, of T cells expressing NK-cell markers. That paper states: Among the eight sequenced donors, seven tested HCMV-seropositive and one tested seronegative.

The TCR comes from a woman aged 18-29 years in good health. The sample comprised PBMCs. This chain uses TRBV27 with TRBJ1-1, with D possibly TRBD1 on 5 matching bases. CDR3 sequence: CASSPLGGGGTEAFF. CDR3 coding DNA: TGTGCCAGCAGTCCGCTGGGGGGGGGAGGCACTGAAGCTTTCTTT.